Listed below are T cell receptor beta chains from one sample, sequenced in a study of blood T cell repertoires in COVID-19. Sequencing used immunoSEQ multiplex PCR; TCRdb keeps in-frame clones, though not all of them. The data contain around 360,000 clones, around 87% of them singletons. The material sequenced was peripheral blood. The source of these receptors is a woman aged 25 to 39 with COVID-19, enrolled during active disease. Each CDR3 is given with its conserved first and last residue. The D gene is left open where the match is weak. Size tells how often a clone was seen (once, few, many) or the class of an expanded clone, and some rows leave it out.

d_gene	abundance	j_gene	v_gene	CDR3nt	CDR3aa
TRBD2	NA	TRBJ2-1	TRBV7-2	TGTGCCAGCAGCTTAGTGAGTAGCGGGGAACAGTTCTTC	CASSLVSSGEQFF
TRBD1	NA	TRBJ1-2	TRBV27	TGTGCCAGCAGTTTATTGCCAGGGGGCAACCGGGGTGGCTACACCTTC	CASSLLPGGNRGGYTF
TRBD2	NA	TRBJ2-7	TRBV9	TGTGCCAGCAGCGCGACTAGCGGGGACTACGAGCAGTACTTC	CASSATSGDYEQYF
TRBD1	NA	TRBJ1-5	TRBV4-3	TGCGCCAGCAGCCAAGTAAGGGGGCTCAATCAGCCCCAGCATTTT	CASSQVRGLNQPQHF
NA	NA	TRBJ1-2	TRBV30	TGTGCCTGGAGTGTAGAGGGTGGCTACACCTTC	CAWSVEGGYTF
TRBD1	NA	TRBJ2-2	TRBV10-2	TGCGCCAGCAGTGCCCAAAGAGCCCGAGGGACAGCCGGGGAGCTGTTTTTT	CASSAQRARGTAGELFF
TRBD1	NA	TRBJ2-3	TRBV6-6	TGTGCAACCGGGACAGGCGGCACAGATACGCAGTATTTT	CATGTGGTDTQYF
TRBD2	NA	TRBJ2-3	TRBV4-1	TGCGCCAGCAGCCCGGAGACTAGCGCAAGCACAGATACGCAGTATTTT	CASSPETSASTDTQYF
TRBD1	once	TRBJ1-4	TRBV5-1	TGCGCCAGCAGCACGGGACAGGGGAATGAAAAACTGTTTTTT	CASSTGQGNEKLFF
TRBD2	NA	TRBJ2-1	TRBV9	TGTGCCAGCAGCGTAGCTGTACTAGCGGGAGGGGGTGAGCAGTTCTTC	CASSVAVLAGGGEQFF
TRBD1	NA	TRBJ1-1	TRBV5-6	TGTGCCAGCAGTCTACCACAGGGGACTGAAGCTTTCTTT	CASSLPQGTEAFF
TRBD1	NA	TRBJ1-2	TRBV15	TGTGCCACCAGCAATCTCCCCGAGACAGGGGTCTATGGCTACACCTTC	CATSNLPETGVYGYTF
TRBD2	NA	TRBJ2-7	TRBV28	TGTGCCAGCAACACTCTGACTAGCGGGGGCCTCTACGAGCAGTACTTC	CASNTLTSGGLYEQYF
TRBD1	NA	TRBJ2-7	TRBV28	TGTGCCAGCAGTTTATTTGGGACAGGGTCCTACGAGCAGTACTTC	CASSLFGTGSYEQYF
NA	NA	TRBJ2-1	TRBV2	TGTGCCAGCCGCCTGACAGAATACAATGAGCAGTTCTTC	CASRLTEYNEQFF
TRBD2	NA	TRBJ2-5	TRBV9	TGTGCCAGCAGCGCCGGGGGGAGGGTTGGGCAGACCCAGTACTTC	CASSAGGRVGQTQYF